This T cell receptor (beta chain) stems from a study of post-analysis software for immune sequencing data. In germline, CDR1 is DFQATT, CDR2 SNEGSKA (reference sequence). Losses at the gene ends were 3 bases for V and 3 bases for J; bases not matched to a gene: 1. This CDR3 contains 13 residues. Unique molecular identifiers had been added to the TCR beta cDNA libraries. TCRdb re-called the PCR reads through MiXCR, storing one row per CDR3 protein. Of hundreds of thousands of distinct CDR3 sequences listed, under 70% are singletons. Of note for this clonotype: Antigen specificity is unknown.

Overall study findings and caveats: The study found TRBV5-6, TRBV5-1 and TRBV20-1 among five TRBV segments more frequent in patients than controls.

The sample consisted of blood. The V gene is TRBV20-1, the J gene TRBJ2-7; 11 nucleotides match TRBD1. This clonotype was obtained from a girl aged 5-17 years with multiple sclerosis. DNA of the CDR3: TGCAGTGCTAGGGGACAGGGGGTCTACGAGCAGTACTTC. Translation gives CSARGQGVYEQYF.